This T cell receptor (beta chain) was obtained from a study of blood T cell repertoires in COVID-19. Study information: The analysed material was cDNA or gDNA that came from T cells, B-cell-depleted T cells, or PBMCs.

Germline values: CDR1 DFQATT, CDR2 SNEGSKA (reference sequence). Between the trimmed V and J ends, which lost 5 bases and 2 bases, there was a span of 13 bases. CDR3 size: 14 residues. In assigning cohorts, the study relied on participant-reported clinical history. Recovered participants had two consecutive negative NP/OP PCR tests, healthcare professional clearance, or symptom resolution. Original data processing: Nucleated cell number was recorded as an estimate derived from reference gene primer amplification. The table came from immunoSEQ multiplex PCR; TCRdb's copy has only in-frame clones and leaves some out. The V and J calls and the clone size are those of that table, but D and trimming were determined from the DNA. The repertoire holds about 170,000 clones, roughly 84% seen once, with roughly 7.3% in the top ten.

The sample comprised PBMCs or T cells enriched from blood (not recorded which). The chain uses TRBV20-1 and TRBJ2-4, with D maybe TRBD2 (6 bases). This receptor was obtained from a woman between 45 and 60 years old who had recovered from COVID-19. CDR3 sequence (DNA): TGCAGTGCTGGTGGTAGCGGAACCAAAAACATTCAGTACTTC. This codes for CSAGGSGTKNIQYF.